This entry features one T cell receptor beta chain sequence. These data are taken from a study of T cell changes during pregnancy in multiple sclerosis. The germline CDR1 and CDR2 sequences are SGHDN and FVKESK. V shed 4 bases and J shed 4 bases, with 10 bases lying between them. The CDR3 spans 13 residues. The protocol was immunoSEQ multiplex PCR, while the TCRdb copy is restricted to in-frame clones and leaves out a portion. The table lists roughly 89,000 clones, approximately 95% of them singletons. The sequencing here drew on peripheral blood, taken after pregnancy. The chain recombines TRBV14 with TRBJ1-2, with a weak D call TRBD1 (6 bases). This sequence was found in a female donor in good health, enrolled as a control in a pregnancy study. The CDR3 region has the DNA TGTGCCAGCAGCCTTGGACAGTTCTATGGCTACACCTTC. Residues: CASSLGQFYGYTF. The full variable domain, rest sourced from reference TRBV14 and TRBJ1-2, is EAGVTQFPSHSVIEKGQTVTLRCDPISGHDNLYWYRRVMGKEIKFLLHFVKESKQDESGMPNNRFLAERTGGTYSTLKVQPAELEDSGVYFCASSLGQFYGYTFGSGTRLTVV.